Each of the 2 T cell receptor beta chains below was sequenced from the same sample in a study of blood T cell repertoires in COVID-19. The table came from immunoSEQ multiplex PCR; TCRdb's copy has only in-frame clones and leaves some out. The table has some 52,000 clones, 85% to 90% seen once. Sequencing was done on a sample of peripheral blood. The receptors come from a man in his 70s with acute or convalescent COVID-19.

The chain couples TRBV7-2 to TRBJ2-1, with a tentative D call TRBD2 (6 bases). V lost 5 bases and J 10 bases, leaving 15 bases between the germline ends. Germline assignment: CDR1 SGHTA and CDR2 FQGNSA. The CDR3 length is 13 residues. The CDR3 loop reads CASSVDWGEEQFF. The CDR3 DNA sequence: TGTGCCAGCAGCGTGGACTGGGGGGAGGAGCAGTTCTTC.

The rearrangement joins TRBV5-4 to TRBJ2-3, with 8 bases aligning to TRBD1. The CDR3 sequence is 14 residues long. Trimming cost V 4 bases and J 8 bases; bases outside gene matches: 9. CDR1 and CDR2 from the germline V gene are SGHNT and YYREEE (reference sequence). In nucleotides, the CDR3 is TGTGCCAGCAGCGCTTCGGAACAGGGGGTTACGCAGTATTTT. Translated, it gives CASSASEQGVTQYF.